This T cell receptor (beta chain) derives from a study of T cells in Graves' hyperthyroidism and ophthalmopathy. Trimming removed 0 bases from V and 6 bases from J, with 4 bases in between. In germline, CDR1 is GTSNPN, CDR2 SVGIG (reference sequence). The CDR3 has 11 residues. In this sample, this clonotype turned up many times. Using RNA transcripts as the source, TCR beta CDR3 regions were amplified. TCR CDR3 regions were first amplified by RT-PCR with HTBI primers. TCRdb re-called the multiplex PCR reads through MiXCR, storing one row per CDR3 protein. The sample carries approximately 600,000 distinct CDR3 sequences, 14% recorded once.

The sample consisted of blood. The sequence was collected from a young woman with Graves' ophthalmopathy. The J gene is TRBJ2-3, the V gene TRBV30; D is undetermined. The CDR3 DNA reads as TGTGCCTGGAGTGTATCGGATACGCAGTATTTT. Its translation: CAWSVSDTQYF.